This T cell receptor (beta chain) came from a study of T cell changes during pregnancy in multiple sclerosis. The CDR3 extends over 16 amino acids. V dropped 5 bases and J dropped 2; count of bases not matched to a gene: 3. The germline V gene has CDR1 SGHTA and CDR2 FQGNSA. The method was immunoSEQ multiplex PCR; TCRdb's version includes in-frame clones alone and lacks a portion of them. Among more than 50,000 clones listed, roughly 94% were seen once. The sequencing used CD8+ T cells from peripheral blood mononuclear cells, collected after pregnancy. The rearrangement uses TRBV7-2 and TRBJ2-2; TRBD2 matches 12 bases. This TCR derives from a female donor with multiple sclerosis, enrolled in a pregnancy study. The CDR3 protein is CASSTTSGRNTGELFF. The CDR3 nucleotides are TGTGCCAGCAGCACGACTAGCGGGAGAAACACCGGGGAGCTGTTTTTT.